The 31 T cell receptor beta chains reported below all come from one sample, sequenced in a study of blood T cell repertoires in COVID-19. Profiling relied on immunoSEQ multiplex PCR, and the TCRdb table lists in-frame clones only, not all of them. The table includes roughly 140,000 clones, 65% to 90% detected once. The sample consisted of peripheral blood. All receptors come from a man between 60 and 75 years old with active or convalescent COVID-19.

CDR3 DNA: TGTGCCAGTAGTACCGGACAGGGGTCCTATGGCTACACCTTC. It translates to CASSTGQGSYGYTF. The rearrangement uses TRBV19 and TRBJ1-2; 9 nucleotides align to TRBD1. The CDR3 runs to 14 residues. CDR1 and CDR2 (germline): LNHDA, SQIVND (reference sequence). Germline trimming cut 4 bases from V and 4 bases from J; bases unmatched to any gene: 4. The complete variable domain, with remaining parts taken from reference TRBV19 and TRBJ1-2, reads DGGITQSPKYLFRKEGQNVTLSCEQNLNHDAMYWYRQDPGQGLRLIYYSQIVNDFQKGDIAEGYSVSREKKESFPLTVTSAQKNPTAFYLCASSTGQGSYGYTFGSGTRLTVV.

This clone appeared once. V and J are TRBV5-1 and TRBJ1-3; D gene ambiguous. The CDR3 consists of 14 residues. V shed 0 bases and J shed 4 bases, with 8 bases lying between them. Germline V gene sequence: CDR1 SGHRS, CDR2 YFSETQ. The CDR3, as DNA: TGCGCCAGCAGCTTGGCCGGAGGAGGAAACACCATATATTTT. The encoded protein is CASSLAGGGNTIYF.

V gene TRBV19 combines with J gene TRBJ2-3; 9 positions match TRBD1. CDR3 size: 16 residues. The junction had 8 bases not matched to a gene; V was cut back by 5 bases and J by 2 bases. Per germline, CDR1 LNHDA and CDR2 SQIVND (reference sequence). The CDR3 coding sequence is TGTGCCAGTAGTCCACGAGGACAGGGGTACACAGATACGCAGTATTTT. This translates into CASSPRGQGYTDTQYF.

The chain carries TRBV4-3 and TRBJ1-2; no clear D. The CDR3 has 14 amino acids. The V gene lost 2 bases and the J gene lost 2 bases, with 9 bases spanning the gap. The germline CDR1 and CDR2 sequences are LGHNA and YSLEER. The CDR3 loop is CASSQLTTNYGYTF. CDR3 nucleotides: TGCGCCAGCAGCCAACTTACAACGAACTATGGCTACACCTTC.

The rearrangement joins TRBV6-6 to TRBJ2-5, with 9 positions matching TRBD1. Trimming took 4 bases from V and 6 from J; bases not matched to a gene: 6. This CDR3 spans 14 amino acids. Looked up from germline, CDR1 is MNHNY and CDR2 is SVGAGI (reference sequence). CDR3: CASSFRDRVKTQYF. CDR3 DNA: TGTGCCAGCAGTTTCCGGGACAGGGTTAAGACCCAGTACTTC.

This rearrangement joins TRBV6-2 or TRBV6-3 to TRBJ2-7; 7 bases match TRBD1. Germline V gene data show CDR1 as MNHEY and CDR2 as SVGEGT. The V gene end was trimmed by 6 bases and the J gene end by 2 bases; junction bases not matched to a gene: 10. This CDR3 comprises 15 residues. The CDR3 is CASSPDRLGAYEQYV. In DNA, the CDR3 is TGTGCCAGCAGCCCGGACAGGCTTGGGGCCTACGAGCAGTACGTC.

The table lists this clone with a count of one. The V and J genes are TRBV15 and TRBJ1-2, with D hard to call. The CDR3 sequence is 12 residues long. Germline V CDR1 and CDR2: LNHNV, YYDKDF (reference sequence). Deletions cut 0 bases from V and 8 bases from J, with 7 bases between. The CDR3: CATSRDLGGYTF. Here the CDR3 DNA reads TGTGCCACCAGCAGAGATTTGGGCGGCTACACCTTC.

J is TRBJ1-4 and V is TRBV5-5; tentative D call: TRBD1 (5 bases). V shed 4 bases and J shed 7 bases, with 14 bases lying between them. CDR1 and CDR2 (germline): SGHKS, YYEKEE (reference sequence). The CDR3 contains 14 residues. The CDR3 DNA follows: TGTGCCAGCAGCCTGGGACCGCGGCGTGAAAAACTGTTTTTT. Protein: CASSLGPRREKLFF.

The CDR3 DNA follows: TGTGCCAGCAGTTACGATCCTAGTAACTATGGCTACACCTTC. Protein product: CASSYDPSNYGYTF. The chain recombines TRBV6-2 or TRBV6-3 with TRBJ1-2; D is unresolved. V lost 2 bases and J 1 base, leaving 8 bases between the germline ends. Per the germline V gene, CDR1 is MNHEY and CDR2 is SVGEGT. CDR3 length: 14 residues.

The rearrangement links TRBV29-1 to TRBJ2-7; 10 positions agree with TRBD2. CDR3 length: 14 amino acids. The V and J ends lost 7 bases and 2 bases, in that order; junction bases with no gene match: 8. Germline-derived CDR1 and CDR2 are SQVTM and ANQGSEA. Here the CDR3 reads CSASGTSVAYEQYV. DNA for the CDR3: TGCAGCGCCTCCGGGACTAGCGTTGCCTACGAGCAGTACGTC.

V is TRBV3-1 (or the pseudogene TRBV3-2) and J is TRBJ1-5; 11 nucleotides line up with TRBD1. Germline assignment: CDR1 LGHDT and CDR2 YNNKEL (reference sequence). The CDR3 runs to 16 residues. After removal of 1 base from V and 6 bases from J, the junction contained 5 bases not matched to a gene. The CDR3 sequence: CASSQGPGQGGQPQHF. CDR3 nucleotides: TGTGCCAGCAGCCAAGGCCCGGGACAGGGGGGTCAGCCCCAGCATTTT.

This clone was counted at least ten times. The chain is built from TRBV27 and TRBJ2-7; TRBD2 matches at 8 bases. Germline V gene lookup returns CDR1 MNHEY and CDR2 SMNVEV (reference sequence). The CDR3 length is 14 residues. The V and J ends lost 4 bases and 3 bases, in that order; junction bases with no gene match: 5. The chain's CDR3 is CASSSLAGHYEQYF. CDR3 DNA: TGTGCCAGCAGTTCGTTAGCGGGGCACTACGAGCAGTACTTC.

This clone showed up just a few times. The rearrangement links TRBV4-3 to TRBJ2-1; maybe TRBD2 (5 bases). Germline V lookup: CDR1 LGHNA, CDR2 YSLEER. There are 16 residues in the CDR3. The germline V and J ends were trimmed by 0 bases and 4 bases, with 13 bases remaining between them. CDR3 residues: CASSQDPGIEYNEQFF. CDR3 nucleotides: TGCGCCAGCAGCCAAGACCCGGGAATCGAGTACAATGAGCAGTTCTTC.

The gene calls are TRBV7-2 and TRBJ1-5; no reliable D call. Trimming stripped 5 bases from V and 5 bases from J, with 10 bases between. The germline CDR1 and CDR2 sequences are SGHTA and FQGNSA. The CDR3 has 13 residues. The CDR3 loop reads CASSPRADQPQHF. CDR3 bases: TGTGCCAGCAGCCCCCGAGCTGATCAGCCCCAGCATTTT.

V usage is TRBV6-5 and J usage is TRBJ2-2; weak D call: TRBD1 (6 bases). Germline V lookup: CDR1 MNHEY, CDR2 SVGAGI. V gave up 2 bases and J gave up 8 bases, with 12 bases separating them. The CDR3 sequence is 14 residues long. The CDR3 loop is CASSYPSQGGELFF. Written as DNA, the CDR3 is TGTGCCAGCAGTTACCCGTCCCAGGGGGGGGAGCTGTTTTTT.

This clone was found a few times. CDR3 region: CASSVEGAGNTIYF. In DNA form, the CDR3 reads TGTGCCAGCAGCGTAGAAGGGGCTGGAAACACCATATATTTT. This rearrangement joins TRBV9 to TRBJ1-3, with a tentative D call TRBD1 (5 bases). The V end lost 0 bases, the J end lost 2 bases, and 6 bases lay between the germline ends. The CDR3 length is 14 residues. The germline gives CDR1 SGDLS, CDR2 YYNGEE.

The chain employs TRBV19 and TRBJ2-3; a possible D gene is TRBD2 (6 bases). Germline V gene data show CDR1 as LNHDA and CDR2 as SQIVND (reference sequence). V was trimmed by 6 bases and J by 1 base, leaving 11 bases between them. This CDR3 has 14 amino acids. This CDR3 is CASRSSARTDTQYF. Written as DNA, the CDR3 is TGTGCCAGTAGGTCTAGCGCACGCACAGATACGCAGTATTTT.

The CDR3: CAIRQEDDYGYTF. The CDR3 DNA is TGTGCCATCAGACAGGAAGACGACTATGGCTACACCTTC. The V call is TRBV10-3, the J call TRBJ1-2; maybe TRBD1 (5 bases). Trimming left V 6 bases short and J 3 bases short, with 11 bases between. Germline CDR1 is ENHRY and CDR2 is SYGVKD. The CDR3 sequence is 13 residues long.

This chain connects TRBV6-2 or TRBV6-3 to TRBJ1-1; weak D call: TRBD1 (6 bases). The CDR3 sequence is 16 residues long. CDR1 is MNHEY and CDR2 is SVGEGT in the germline V gene. V gave up 2 bases and J gave up 0 bases, with 13 bases separating them. The CDR3 here is CASSYPRGGMNTEAFF. In DNA, the CDR3 is TGTGCCAGCAGTTACCCCAGGGGAGGGATGAACACTGAAGCTTTCTTT.

The genes are TRBV3-1 (or the pseudogene TRBV3-2) and TRBJ2-5; 7 bases line up with TRBD2. V was pared by 2 bases and J by 4 bases, with 4 bases of the junction left unmatched. The germline V gene encodes CDR1 LGHDT and CDR2 YNNKEL (reference sequence). The CDR3 runs to 14 residues. Written as DNA, the CDR3 is TGTGCCAGCAGCCAACGGGACTACGGAGAGACCCAGTACTTC. This translates into CASSQRDYGETQYF.

The genes are TRBV11-2 and TRBJ1-2; D gene unclear. Germline V gene data show CDR1 as SGHAT and CDR2 as FQNNGV. Trimming stripped 5 bases from V and 2 bases from J, with 12 bases between. This CDR3 has 14 amino acids. CDR3 in amino acids: CASSPPGINYGYTF. In DNA form, the CDR3 reads TGTGCCAGCAGCCCTCCCGGGATAAACTATGGCTACACCTTC.

The sample holds one count of this clone. This chain connects TRBV2 to TRBJ1-4; TRBD1 might be the D (5 bases). The germline V and J ends were trimmed by 2 bases and 4 bases, with 11 bases remaining between them. The CDR3 is made up of 15 amino acids. Looked up from germline, CDR1 is SNHLY and CDR2 is FYNNEI. DNA of the CDR3: TGTGCCAGCAGTGAAATAGGGGCTGTTAATGAAAAACTGTTTTTT. This sequence encodes CASSEIGAVNEKLFF.

This chain connects TRBV6-5 to TRBJ2-7; no clear D. The CDR3 loop spans 14 amino acids. Between the trimmed V and J ends, which lost 0 bases and 3 bases, there was a span of 9 bases. Germline V gene sequence: CDR1 MNHEY, CDR2 SVGAGI. In DNA form, the CDR3 reads TGTGCCAGCAGTTACTCGTGGGCCAACTACGAGCAGTACTTC. Amino acid sequence: CASSYSWANYEQYF.

The chain employs TRBV15 and TRBJ1-2, with a tentative D call TRBD1 (5 bases). V was shortened by 0 bases and J by 5 bases, with 19 bases between the two germline ends. Germline assignment: CDR1 LNHNV and CDR2 YYDKDF (reference sequence). The CDR3 contains 17 residues. The CDR3 sequence is CATSRDNGGNPAYGYTF. For the CDR3, the DNA is TGTGCCACCAGCAGAGATAACGGGGGTAACCCAGCATATGGCTACACCTTC. Using reference TRBV15 and TRBJ1-2 for the parts outside the CDR3, the full variable domain is DAMVIQNPRYQVTQFGKPVTLSCSQTLNHNVMYWYQQKSSQAPKLLFHYYDKDFNNEADTPDNFQSRRPNTSFCFLDIRSPGLGDTAMYLCATSRDNGGNPAYGYTFGSGTRLTVV.

The J gene is TRBJ2-6, the V gene TRBV7-9; 8 positions agree with TRBD1. The CDR3 is made up of 17 amino acids. CDR1 SEHNR and CDR2 FQNEAQ come from the germline V gene (reference sequence). Trimming at V came to 7 bases and at J to 0 bases, leaving 8 bases not matched to a gene. CDR3 DNA: TGTGCCAGCACCGGACAGGGTCTGAACTCTGGGGCCAACGTCCTGACTTTC. This gives the protein CASTGQGLNSGANVLTF. The whole variable domain, filled in from reference TRBV7-9 and TRBJ2-6, reads DTGVSQNPRHKITKRGQNVTFRCDPISEHNRLYWYRQTLGQGPEFLTYFQNEAQLEKSRLLSDRFSAERPKGSFSTLEIQRTEQGDSAMYLCASTGQGLNSGANVLTFGAGSRLTVL.

The V gene is TRBV7-6, the J gene TRBJ2-1; D possibly corresponds to TRBD2 (6 bases). V was clipped by 1 base and J by 0 bases, with 16 bases between them. The CDR3 has 18 amino acids. Per germline, CDR1 SGHVS and CDR2 FNYEAQ. The CDR3 loop reads CASSLEGRGRSSYNEQFF. CDR3 in DNA: TGTGCCAGCAGCTTAGAAGGGCGGGGAAGATCCTCCTACAATGAGCAGTTCTTC.

V usage is TRBV25-1 and J usage is TRBJ2-2; 8 nucleotides match TRBD2. The trim removed 3 bases at V and 1 base at J, leaving 10 bases unmatched. This CDR3 comprises 18 residues. Germline CDR1 MGHDK, CDR2 SYGVNS. The CDR3 is CASSDPKDSGENTGELFF. DNA for the CDR3: TGTGCCAGCAGTGACCCTAAGGATAGCGGGGAGAACACCGGGGAGCTGTTTTTT.

V usage is TRBV19 and J usage is TRBJ1-1; TRBD1 agrees at 8 bases. The CDR3 contains 13 residues. Germline V gene lookup returns CDR1 LNHDA and CDR2 SQIVND (reference sequence). Trimming removed 5 bases from V and 5 bases from J; junction bases left unmatched: 4. The CDR3 bases are TGTGCCAGTAGTCAAGACAGGGGTACTGAAGCTTTCTTT. This codes for CASSQDRGTEAFF.

The chain employs TRBV6-5 and TRBJ2-2; D is undetermined. The CDR3 length is 12 residues. V lost 3 bases and J lost 6, with 5 bases in between. CDR1 MNHEY and CDR2 SVGAGI come from the germline V gene. The DNA for the CDR3 is TGTGCCAGCAGTTATCGGGCCGGGGAGCTGTTTTTT. This sequence encodes CASSYRAGELFF.

Only one count was recorded for this clone. The J gene is TRBJ1-1, the V gene TRBV10-1; possibly TRBD1 for D (5 bases). The V and J ends lost 9 bases and 3 bases respectively, with 14 bases between them. The CDR3 loop spans 13 amino acids. Germline V gene data show CDR1 as WNHNN and CDR2 as SYGVQD (reference sequence). The CDR3 DNA reads as TGCGCCAGACCTCGACAGAGTCACACTGAAGCTTTCTTT. As protein: CARPRQSHTEAFF.

Of note for this clone: Distinct nucleotide sequences in the sample also encode this CDR3. V usage is TRBV7-2 and J usage is TRBJ1-4; possibly TRBD1 for D (5 bases). Per the germline V gene, CDR1 is SGHTA and CDR2 is FQGNSA. The CDR3 extends over 14 amino acids. Trimming removed 2 bases from V and 3 bases from J, with 7 bases in between. CDR3 residues: CASSLSRANEKLFF. In DNA form, the CDR3 reads TGTGCCAGCAGCTTAAGCAGGGCTAATGAAAAACTGTTTTTT.